This is a list of T cell receptor beta chains from one sample in a study of cytomegalovirus exposure and HLA in healthy donors. Sequencing used immunoSEQ multiplex PCR; TCRdb keeps in-frame clones, though not all of them. The sample has 150,000 to 200,000 clones, 78% seen once. What was sequenced was PBMCs. These receptors were obtained from a woman aged 25 to 39 in good health and CMV-seropositive. CDR3s leave out the opening cysteine and the closing phenylalanine or tryptophan. D genes are given only for firm matches.

j_call: TRBJ2-1
d_call: .
v_call: TRBV29-1
cdr3_aa: SLILGSYNEQF

j_call: TRBJ2-7
d_call: TRBD2
v_call: TRBV9
cdr3_aa: ASSAGLVNIYEQY

j_call: TRBJ1-4
d_call: .
v_call: TRBV5-1
cdr3_aa: ASSAPGGRGEKLF

j_call: TRBJ2-5
d_call: TRBD2
v_call: TRBV4-3
cdr3_aa: ASSQASGGVRETQY

j_call: TRBJ2-7
d_call: TRBD1
v_call: TRBV19
cdr3_aa: ASHRTGGVANEQY

j_call: TRBJ1-3
d_call: .
v_call: TRBV10-1
cdr3_aa: ASSDRTASGNTIY

j_call: TRBJ1-5
d_call: .
v_call: TRBV13
cdr3_aa: ASSSVTEDNQPQH

j_call: TRBJ2-1
d_call: .
v_call: TRBV2
cdr3_aa: ASSEGSYNEQF

j_call: TRBJ1-1
d_call: .
v_call: TRBV11-3
cdr3_aa: AGSHGGTEAF

j_call: TRBJ2-7
d_call: TRBD1
v_call: TRBV6-6
cdr3_aa: ASNPGGVYEQY

j_call: TRBJ1-4
d_call: .
v_call: TRBV19
cdr3_aa: ASLSHGEEKLF

j_call: TRBJ2-2
d_call: .
v_call: TRBV11-2
cdr3_aa: ASSLGRGFARELF

j_call: TRBJ1-3
d_call: .
v_call: TRBV11-1
cdr3_aa: ASRGANTIY

j_call: TRBJ2-1
d_call: .
v_call: TRBV9
cdr3_aa: ASSVEGNYNEQF

j_call: TRBJ1-5
d_call: .
v_call: TRBV28
cdr3_aa: ASTTLVREAGHNQPQH

j_call: TRBJ1-2
d_call: .
v_call: TRBV27
cdr3_aa: ASSLRVTSGVNYGYT

j_call: TRBJ2-7
d_call: TRBD2
v_call: TRBV28
cdr3_aa: ASSLMGGYEQY

j_call: TRBJ2-1
d_call: TRBD2
v_call: TRBV19
cdr3_aa: ASSLLAGYNEQF

j_call: TRBJ2-2
d_call: TRBD1
v_call: TRBV25-1
cdr3_aa: ASSVRGHTGELF

j_call: TRBJ2-3
d_call: .
v_call: TRBV27
cdr3_aa: ASSRRRQDTDTQY

j_call: TRBJ2-3
d_call: .
v_call: TRBV10-1
cdr3_aa: ASSAGEETRY

j_call: TRBJ2-3
d_call: TRBD2
v_call: TRBV7-8
cdr3_aa: ASSPRERGGTDTQY

j_call: TRBJ1-5
d_call: .
v_call: TRBV6-5
cdr3_aa: ASRPGLLGAAQH

j_call: TRBJ2-7
d_call: TRBD2
v_call: TRBV7-2
cdr3_aa: ASSLVSSGVNEQY

j_call: TRBJ2-7
d_call: .
v_call: TRBV28
cdr3_aa: ASKGQGEDEQY

j_call: TRBJ2-2
d_call: TRBD2
v_call: TRBV5-4
cdr3_aa: ASFPFRLAGANTGELF

j_call: TRBJ2-4
d_call: .
v_call: TRBV13
cdr3_aa: ASSSQGREENIQY

j_call: TRBJ2-7
d_call: TRBD1
v_call: TRBV27
cdr3_aa: ASRGQGVTYEQY

j_call: TRBJ2-2
d_call: .
v_call: TRBV18
cdr3_aa: ASSRQGTGELF

j_call: TRBJ2-1
d_call: TRBD1
v_call: TRBV5-1
cdr3_aa: ASSLRTGADEQF

j_call: TRBJ1-5
d_call: TRBD1
v_call: TRBV4-2
cdr3_aa: ASSPGGLSNQPQH

j_call: TRBJ2-7
d_call: .
v_call: TRBV5-1
cdr3_aa: ASSEGGTVTYEQY

j_call: TRBJ1-6
d_call: .
v_call: TRBV28
cdr3_aa: ASSLWSMAVHSPLH

j_call: TRBJ1-4
d_call: .
v_call: TRBV28
cdr3_aa: ASSWVAGVSMNEKLF

j_call: TRBJ2-7
d_call: .
v_call: TRBV6-1
cdr3_aa: ASKEFYEQY

j_call: TRBJ1-1
d_call: TRBD1
v_call: TRBV6-4
cdr3_aa: ASGDRGKSNTEAF

j_call: TRBJ1-6
d_call: .
v_call: TRBV4-1
cdr3_aa: ASSQAVPNSPLH

j_call: TRBJ1-2
d_call: .
v_call: TRBV6-5
cdr3_aa: ASSYSPEGAGYGYT

j_call: TRBJ2-1
d_call: TRBD2
v_call: TRBV2
cdr3_aa: ASTGGGRAYNEQF

j_call: TRBJ2-7
d_call: TRBD2
v_call: TRBV5-1
cdr3_aa: ASSSSGSYEQY

j_call: TRBJ2-7
d_call: .
v_call: TRBV6-1
cdr3_aa: ASSERSIEWDKANEQY

j_call: TRBJ1-1
d_call: TRBD1
v_call: TRBV6-5
cdr3_aa: ASSPTGSGAF

j_call: TRBJ2-1
d_call: TRBD2
v_call: TRBV5-6
cdr3_aa: ASSSFIAGSYNEQF

j_call: TRBJ2-7
d_call: .
v_call: TRBV5-1
cdr3_aa: ASSLGQWYEQY

j_call: TRBJ1-3
d_call: .
v_call: TRBV5-1
cdr3_aa: ASSLGTEENTIY

j_call: TRBJ2-1
d_call: TRBD2
v_call: TRBV11-2
cdr3_aa: ASSLGSAGGISNEQF

j_call: TRBJ2-5
d_call: TRBD1
v_call: TRBV2
cdr3_aa: ASSRRDSQETQY

j_call: TRBJ2-7
d_call: .
v_call: TRBV9
cdr3_aa: ASSGAGSLRAEQY

j_call: TRBJ2-1
d_call: TRBD2
v_call: TRBV7-3
cdr3_aa: ASSSGLAASNEQF

j_call: TRBJ1-2
d_call: TRBD1
v_call: TRBV6-5
cdr3_aa: ASSQGAGNYGYT

j_call: TRBJ2-7
d_call: TRBD1
v_call: TRBV6-5
cdr3_aa: ASTPPGQGFYEQY

j_call: TRBJ2-3
d_call: TRBD2
v_call: TRBV9
cdr3_aa: ASSVVPGGSDTQY

j_call: TRBJ2-3
d_call: .
v_call: TRBV27
cdr3_aa: ASSLSAGGLDTQY

j_call: TRBJ2-7
d_call: TRBD1
v_call: TRBV4-1
cdr3_aa: ASSQDWTGARYEQY